This T cell receptor (beta chain) was sequenced for a study of CD8+ T cells in alopecia areata. The study, taken as a whole, reports: Across lesional scalp, and particularly alopecia totalis/universalis, clonality surpassed that of normal scalp.

The CDR3 totals 14 residues. V shed 5 bases and J 4 bases; nucleotides not matched to a gene: 4. Per the germline V gene, CDR1 is SEHNR and CDR2 is FQNEAQ (reference sequence). cDNA reverse transcribed from extracted RNA served as the sequencing template. Using immunoSEQ multiplex PCR, the repertoire was profiled, and TCRdb retains in-frame clones only, with some absent. Of about 210,000 clones in the sample, roughly 64% were seen once. With regard to this clone: Its antigen is as yet unknown.

Specified treatment: oral pan-JAK inhibitor, 5-10 mg twice daily. This clonotype was obtained from a human donor with alopecia areata. This sequence joins TRBV7-9 and TRBJ1-2, with TRBD1 identical over 10 bases. The sample was CD4+ T cells sorted from blood, taken at week 4, from a patient treated with tofacitinib. CDR3 DNA sequence: TGTGCCAGCAGCCCCGGGACAGGGGCCTATGGCTACACCTTC. This gives the protein CASSPGTGAYGYTF.